This entry describes one TCR beta chain. Antigen: not known. Produced via immunoSEQ multiplex PCR; TCRdb's table is partial and in-frame only. The profile shows just under 75,000 clones, roughly 73% of them singletons. V lost 2 bases, J lost 5 bases, and 9 bases lay in between. This CDR3 is 13 amino acids long. Germline V gene lookup returns CDR1 MNHEY and CDR2 SVGAGI. This sample was taken from a study of vaccination effects on CD4 cells after COVID-19. For the study at large: The post-vaccine samples were taken, at the median, 72 days after the second dose. Study-level points and caveats: Cross-reaction with common cold coronaviruses was seen in only 1 of 255 vaccine-induced clones from healthy vaccinees. Missing from the study were early post-infection timepoints, and its convalescent patients were few.

With nine to eleven days of culture completed, CD4+ T cells were isolated. The cohort was immunized with two doses of either the BNT162b2 or mRNA-1273 vaccine. Recipients of the vaccine had no prior SARS-CoV-2 infection and negative nucleocapsid antibodies. This chain links TRBV6-5 with TRBJ1-1, with a tentative D call TRBD1 (5 bases). The TCR originated in a human donor who received a COVID-19 vaccine. Source: CD4+ T cells from PBMCs cultured without peptide, taken after COVID-19 vaccination. CDR3: CASSYRGETEAFF. The CDR3, as DNA: TGTGCCAGCAGTTACCGGGGGGAGACTGAAGCTTTCTTT.